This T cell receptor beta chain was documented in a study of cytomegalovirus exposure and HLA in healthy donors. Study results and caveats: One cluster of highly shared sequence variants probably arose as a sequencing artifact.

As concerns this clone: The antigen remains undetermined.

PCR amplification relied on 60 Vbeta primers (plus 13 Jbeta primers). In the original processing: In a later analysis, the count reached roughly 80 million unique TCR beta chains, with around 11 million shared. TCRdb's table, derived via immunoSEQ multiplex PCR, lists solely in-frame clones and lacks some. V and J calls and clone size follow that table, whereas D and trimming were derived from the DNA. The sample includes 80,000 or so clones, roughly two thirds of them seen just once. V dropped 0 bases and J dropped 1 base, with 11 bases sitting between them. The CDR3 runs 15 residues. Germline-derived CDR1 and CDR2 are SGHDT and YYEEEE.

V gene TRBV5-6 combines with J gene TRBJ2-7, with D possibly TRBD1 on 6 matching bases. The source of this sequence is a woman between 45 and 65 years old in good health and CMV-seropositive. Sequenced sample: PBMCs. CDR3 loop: CASSLDHRASYEQYF. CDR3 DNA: TGTGCCAGCAGCTTGGACCACAGGGCGTCCTACGAGCAGTACTTC.